The sequence of this TCR beta chain was determined in a study of identical twins. Study-level results: In cord blood, abundant beta clonotypes had fewer insertions; memory showed no trend.

The sample holds many counts of this clonotype. Its antigen is still unknown. Germline V gene data show CDR1 as SQVTM and CDR2 as ANQGSEA. The CDR3 loop spans 12 amino acids. The V end was cut by 6 bases, the J end by 4 bases, with 12 bases between. A universal primer site was created by template switching, with the cDNA bearing unique molecular identifiers. TCRdb recomputed calls from the 5' RACE reads with MiXCR, one row per CDR3 protein. Of some 500,000 distinct CDR3 sequences listed, about 14% are singletons. Another study also made use of these data, one on yellow fever vaccine responses in identical twins.

The clonotype comes from a young woman in good health. Material for sequencing was CD4+ T cells sorted from blood. The V gene is TRBV29-1, the J gene TRBJ2-5; the D call may be TRBD1 or TRBD2 (6 bases each). The CDR3 region is CSVAQGGETQYF. The CDR3 coding sequence is TGCAGCGTCGCACAGGGAGGAGAGACCCAGTACTTC.